A single T cell receptor (beta chain) is shown here with its context. The record originates from a study of shared clonotypes between healthy human individuals. Measured with immunoSEQ multiplex PCR; TCRdb has only the in-frame clones, and not every one. The sample gives around 1,000,000 clones, roughly 80% of which show up once; 0.7% to 0.95% is in the top ten. Germline V gene sequence: CDR1 SGHNT, CDR2 YENEEA. The CDR3 runs 14 residues. Between the trimmed V and J ends, which lost 1 base and 6 bases, there was a span of 11 bases. The clonotype was recovered from a man younger than 35 in good health. Some clones in this sample may be carry-over from other donors' samples. Sequenced: memory CD4+ T cells from PBMCs. Subset: CD45RA-negative fraction. V usage is TRBV11-3 and J usage is TRBJ2-3; unclear D gene. CDR3 protein: CASSLGGVWDTQYF. The DNA for the CDR3 is TGTGCCAGCAGCTTAGGTGGGGTCTGGGATACGCAGTATTTT.